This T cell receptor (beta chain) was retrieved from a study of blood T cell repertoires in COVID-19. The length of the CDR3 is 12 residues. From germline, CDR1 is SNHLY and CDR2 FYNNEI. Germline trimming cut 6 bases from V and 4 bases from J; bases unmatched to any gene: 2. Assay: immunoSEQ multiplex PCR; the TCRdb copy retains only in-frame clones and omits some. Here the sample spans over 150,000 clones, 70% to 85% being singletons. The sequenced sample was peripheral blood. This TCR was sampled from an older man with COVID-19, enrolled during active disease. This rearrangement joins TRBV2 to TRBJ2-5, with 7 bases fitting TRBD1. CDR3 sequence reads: CASRDRSETQYF. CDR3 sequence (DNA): TGTGCCAGCAGGGACAGGTCAGAGACCCAGTACTTC.